This T cell receptor (beta chain) comes out of a study of OX40 agonist ivuxolimab in advanced cancers. Context from the whole study: Ivuxolimab was an agonistic, fully human IgG2 monoclonal antibody directed against OX40 (CD134), a costimulatory receptor. Intravenous ivuxolimab was administered to patients every 2 weeks at six dose levels: 0.01, 0.1, 0.3, 1.5, 3 and 10 mg/kg. Among the roughly 50 dose-escalation patients, about 19 had hepatocellular carcinoma, about 15 melanoma, 9 renal cell carcinoma and 9 head and neck cancer. In the dose-escalation cohort, more than 75% of patients were male, and the mean age was about 55 years, with a range of roughly 20 to 79. Patients were allowed to have had prior anti-PD-1, anti-PD-L1 or anti-CTLA-4 therapy, and 30% to 50% of the dose-escalation patients had previously received checkpoint inhibitors. Three dose-escalation patients achieved partial responses, one with hepatocellular carcinoma and two with cutaneous melanoma. Peripheral TCRbeta sequencing was intended to test whether TCR sequence diversity was altered and clonal T-cell expansion was caused by ivuxolimab. The monotherapy dose-escalation portion (N = 52 patients) of the phase I ivuxolimab trial is reported in the paper. What the authors observed across the whole study: Low levels of normalized T-cell clonal expansion were also seen in some patients who did not respond. In the 0.1-3.0 mg/kg groups, partial responders had among the lowest normalized peripheral clonal expansion, particularly in CD8+ T cells. After ivuxolimab, expanded clones were on average more numerous among CD8+ T cells than among CD4+ T cells. At doses from 0.1 to 3.0 mg/kg, clonal expansion was seen in both CD4+ and CD8+ blood T cells between baseline and week 6. The antigen specificity of the peripheral T cells that underwent clonal expansion was not determined.

Points on this clone: Its antigen is still unknown. No per-base quality is available; no much larger clone lies one base away.

V is cut back by 4 bases and J by 8 bases, with 11 bases in the junction unmatched. CDR1 SGHKS and CDR2 YYEKEE are derived from the germline V gene (reference sequence). The CDR3 covers 14 residues, taking in both the cysteine and the phenylalanine. CDR3 DNA is the only sequence kept; it has 42 bases, read in frame from the first base. The trial excluded patients who had a history of autoimmune disease or were on systemic immunosuppression. In every dose cohort, peripheral blood was drawn for TCR sequencing at baseline, cycle 4 day 1, and cycle 7 day 1. Samples came from an open-label, multicenter, first-in-human phase I dose-escalation trial of ivuxolimab. Adults with locally advanced or metastatic head and neck squamous cell, hepatocellular, melanoma or renal cell carcinoma were enrolled in the trial. Before TCR sequencing, CD4+ T cells and CD8+ T cells were sorted from peripheral blood as separate populations.

For sequencing of the TCRbeta CDR3 region, genomic DNA was extracted from the sorted cells. The immunoSEQ Assay was used to sequence the TCRbeta CDR3 regions. Entries here come from immuneACCESS through TCRdb and include only in-frame sequences with V and J called. Some clones fail to appear in such tables; in the studies checked, an unresolved V gene covers under half of the shortfall, and the cause of the remainder is unknown. The sample table records roughly 70,000 clones; roughly nine tenths of these occur just once. The top ten clones comprise roughly 4% of the sample. The source was CD4+ or CD8+ T cells sorted from blood, collected in a trial of the OX40 agonist ivuxolimab. This chain joins TRBV5-5 to TRBJ2-7, and TRBD2 matches 8 of the central bases. The source of this sequence is an adult with an advanced solid tumor such as melanoma, head and neck, liver or kidney cancer. The CDR3 protein sequence reads: CASSLTSDPYQQYF. The DNA sequence is TGTGCCAGCAGCCTGACTAGCGACCCCTATCAGCAGTACTTC.